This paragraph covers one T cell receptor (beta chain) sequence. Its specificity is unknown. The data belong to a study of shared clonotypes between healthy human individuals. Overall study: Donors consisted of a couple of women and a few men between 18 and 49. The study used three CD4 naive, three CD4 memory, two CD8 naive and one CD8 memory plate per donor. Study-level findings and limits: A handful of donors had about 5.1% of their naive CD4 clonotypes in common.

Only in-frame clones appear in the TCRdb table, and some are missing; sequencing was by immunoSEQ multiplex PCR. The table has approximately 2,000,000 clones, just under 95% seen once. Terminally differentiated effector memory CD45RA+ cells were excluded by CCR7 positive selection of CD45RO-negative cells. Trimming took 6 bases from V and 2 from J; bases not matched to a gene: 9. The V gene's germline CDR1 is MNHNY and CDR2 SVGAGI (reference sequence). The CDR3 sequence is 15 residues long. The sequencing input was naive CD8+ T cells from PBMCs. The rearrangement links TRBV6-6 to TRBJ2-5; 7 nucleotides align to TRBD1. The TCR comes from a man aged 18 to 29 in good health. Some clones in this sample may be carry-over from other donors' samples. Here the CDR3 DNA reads TGTGCCAGCAGACCCGGGACAGACCGGCAAGAGACCCAGTACTTC. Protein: CASRPGTDRQETQYF.